This T cell receptor beta chain stems from a study of T cells in Graves' hyperthyroidism and ophthalmopathy. Patients aged 18 to 65 with hyperthyroidism were newly diagnosed, with duration under 2 months. Clinical symptoms, serum thyroxine and TRAb, thyroid ultrasound and orbital computed tomography were used for the diagnoses. Blood dates from first hyperthyroidism diagnosis, before any ophthalmopathy symptoms. PBMCs came from 8.5 to 10 ml fresh peripheral blood. Trimming removed 1 base at V and 5 bases at J, with 13 bases between. Germline lookup yields CDR1 SGHRS and CDR2 YFSETQ. The CDR3 contains 15 residues. There are a few counts of this clonotype. Amplified TCR beta CDR3 regions came from RNA transcripts. Researchers ran a first-round RT-PCR on the TCR CDR3 using the HTBI primer set. TCRdb re-analysed the multiplex PCR reads in MiXCR, keeping a single row per CDR3 protein. The repertoire includes fewer than 650,000 distinct CDR3 sequences, about 15% of them detected once, and roughly 6.2% sits in the top ten.

The material sequenced was blood. This clonotype was sampled from a woman younger than 45 with Graves' hyperthyroidism that later progressed to Graves' ophthalmopathy. The gene calls are TRBV5-1 and TRBJ1-5; no firm D call. CDR3 amino acids: CASSLTGSPDQPQHF. The CDR3 DNA reads TGCGCCAGCAGCTTGACGGGGTCCCCCGATCAGCCCCAGCATTTT.